This TCR beta chain stems from a study of T-cell reconstitution after alpha-beta-depleted transplantation in children listed by TCRdb under 2016. Regarding the complete study: The study quantitatively tracked T-cell immune reconstitution after TCRalphabeta/CD19-depleted allogeneic hematopoietic cell transplantation in children using TCR repertoire profiling. What the work shows at the level of the full study, not this receptor alone: In some patients, the high TCRbeta diversity seen at day 60 was put down to recipient T cells and intrathymic progenitors that had survived conditioning. Over the following months the frequencies of hyperexpanded clones went down, and after one year T-cell counts and TCRbeta diversity were mostly credited to newly produced T cells. Apparently early alphabetaT-cell count recovery about two months after transplant reportedly relied on only several hundred rapidly expanded clones derived from non-depleted graft cells.

About this clonotype itself: Its recognized antigen is unknown. No base quality information exists; no much larger clone differs at one position.

Libraries were built with PCR. Sequenced using an Illumina HiSeq 2500. TCR libraries were prepared with molecular barcoding, using unique molecular identifiers to normalize TCRbeta repertoire quantification. TCRdb redid the processing of the public reads, applying fastp at Q25 and MiXCR, and retained in-frame beta chains. Duplicate CDR3 protein sequences are folded into a single record with the most common DNA and genes. The sample records 65,000 to 85,000 distinct CDR3 sequences, roughly 10% of which are singletons. The top ten clonotypes cover roughly 13% of the sample. The germline V gene encodes CDR1 SGHTA and CDR2 FQGNSA. V has 0 bases trimmed and J has 5 bases trimmed; junction bases matching no gene number 7. Taken from cysteine to phenylalanine, the CDR3 has 19 residues. The retained sequence is limited to the CDR3, 57 bases, with the frame set at the first base. Reading the label with the study, this specimen's treatment or condition is: allogeneic hematopoietic cell transplantation with graft depleted of TCRalphabeta T cells and CD19 B cells. Transplant recipients were children who received TCRalphabeta/CD19-depleted allogeneic hematopoietic cell grafts.

The V and J segments used are TRBV7-2 and TRBJ2-1; TRBD2 lines up with 16 middle nucleotides. The sequence came from a boy aged 5-17 years with acute myeloid leukemia, due to receive a stem cell transplant. The sequencing used PBMCs, collected before TCRalphabeta/CD19-depleted stem cell transplant. In nucleotide form, the sequence is TGTGCCAGCAGCTTAGCTCGGGGACTAGCGGGGGGGCTGAACAATGAGCAGTTCTTC. Its product reads: CASSLARGLAGGLNNEQFF.